This T cell receptor beta chain stems from a study of blood T cells in healthy people across ages. For the second PCR, which ran for about 6 to 11 cycles, a sample-barcoded 5' primer and a J-beta primer mix were used. TCRdb reanalysed the 5' RACE reads using MiXCR and keeps one entry per CDR3 protein. The table shows about 970,000 distinct CDR3 sequences, with approximately 50% occurring only once. This CDR3 spans 16 amino acids. CDR1 MGHRA and CDR2 YSYEKL come from the germline V gene. This TCR derives from a woman aged 55-70 years in good health. Sequenced: blood. The chain joins TRBV4-1 to TRBJ2-7; 9 bases are a match to TRBD1. The J call is doubtful: the DNA matches TRBJ2-5 better. For the CDR3, the DNA is TGCGCCAGCAGCCAACCCGCAGGACAGGGGTGGAAGACCCAGTACTTC. It translates to CASSQPAGQGWKTQYF.